A selection of T cell receptor beta chains follows, all from one sample in a study of glioma-infiltrating T cells. MiXCR was run by TCRdb on the multiplex PCR reads, yielding one entry per CDR3 protein. This table holds over 90,000 distinct CDR3 sequences, around 31% found once. Sequenced material: glioma tissue, nonneoplastic brain tissue, or PBMCs (not recorded which). The receptors here all came from a human donor with low-grade glioma or glioblastoma, undergoing nonglioma brain surgery, or in good health (not recorded which). The CDR3 runs from the conserved cysteine through the conserved F or W. D genes are given only for firm matches. Clone size is shown for a subset of rows, as once, few, many or a class of expanded clone.

abundance: few
j_gene: TRBJ1-3
d_gene: TRBD1
v_gene: TRBV18
CDR3aa: CASSRDRDGNTIYF
CDR3nt: TGTGCCAGCTCACGAGACAGGGATGGAAACACCATATATTTT

abundance: -
j_gene: TRBJ1-5
d_gene: -
v_gene: TRBV7-9
CDR3aa: CASSLLDSNQPQHF
CDR3nt: TGTGCCAGCAGCTTACTTGACAGCAATCAGCCCCAGCATTTT

abundance: -
j_gene: TRBJ1-1
d_gene: -
v_gene: TRBV18
CDR3aa: CASSSGTEAFF
CDR3nt: TGTGCCAGCTCATCGGGAACTGAAGCTTTCTTT

abundance: many
j_gene: TRBJ1-5
d_gene: -
v_gene: TRBV6-1
CDR3aa: CASSDLQVGNQPQHF
CDR3nt: TGTGCCAGCAGTGACTTACAGGTTGGCAATCAGCCCCAGCATTTT

abundance: few
j_gene: TRBJ1-5
d_gene: -
v_gene: TRBV5-1
CDR3aa: CASSLGQSNQPQHF
CDR3nt: TGCGCCAGCAGCTTAGGACAATCCAATCAGCCCCAGCATTTT

abundance: many
j_gene: TRBJ1-3
d_gene: TRBD1
v_gene: TRBV28
CDR3aa: CASSALDREGNTIYF
CDR3nt: TGTGCCAGCAGTGCCCTGGACAGGGAAGGAAACACCATATATTTT

abundance: -
j_gene: TRBJ2-1
d_gene: -
v_gene: TRBV29-1
CDR3aa: CSVEDLTAPSSYNEQFF
CDR3nt: TGCAGCGTTGAAGATCTCACAGCCCCGAGCTCCTACAATGAGCAGTTCTTC

abundance: few
j_gene: TRBJ1-1
d_gene: -
v_gene: TRBV5-5
CDR3aa: CASSLRVLGTEAFF
CDR3nt: TGTGCCAGCAGCTTGAGAGTTTTGGGTACTGAAGCTTTCTTT

abundance: many
j_gene: TRBJ2-7
d_gene: -
v_gene: TRBV18
CDR3aa: CASSPVVFEQYF
CDR3nt: TGTGCCAGCTCACCAGTTGTGTTCGAGCAGTACTTC

abundance: -
j_gene: TRBJ2-4
d_gene: -
v_gene: TRBV2
CDR3aa: CASSDQLAKNIQYF
CDR3nt: TGTGCCAGCAGTGACCAACTAGCCAAAAACATTCAGTACTTC

abundance: many
j_gene: TRBJ1-3
d_gene: -
v_gene: TRBV7-2
CDR3aa: CASSLDWINTIYF
CDR3nt: TGTGCCAGCAGCTTAGACTGGATAAACACCATATATTTT

abundance: -
j_gene: TRBJ2-3
d_gene: TRBD1
v_gene: TRBV5-1
CDR3aa: CASSAGQGADTQYF
CDR3nt: TGCGCCAGCAGTGCGGGACAGGGAGCAGATACGCAGTATTTT

abundance: -
j_gene: TRBJ1-5
d_gene: -
v_gene: TRBV11-2
CDR3aa: CASSGETAGHQPQHF
CDR3nt: TGTGCCAGCAGCGGCGAGACAGCGGGACATCAGCCCCAGCATTTT

abundance: -
j_gene: TRBJ2-5
d_gene: TRBD1
v_gene: TRBV5-6
CDR3aa: CASSLTGDTQYF
CDR3nt: TGTGCCAGCAGCTTGACAGGGGACACCCAGTACTTC

abundance: few
j_gene: TRBJ1-5
d_gene: -
v_gene: TRBV9
CDR3aa: CASSPTAGVAQPQHF
CDR3nt: TGTGCCAGCAGCCCAACGGCAGGGGTTGCTCAGCCCCAGCATTTT

abundance: -
j_gene: TRBJ2-3
d_gene: TRBD2
v_gene: TRBV7-2
CDR3aa: CASSFLLAGRDTQYF
CDR3nt: TGTGCCAGCAGCTTTCTACTAGCGGGGAGAGATACGCAGTATTTT

abundance: -
j_gene: TRBJ1-4
d_gene: TRBD1
v_gene: TRBV7-2
CDR3aa: CASSPNQGGTNEKLFF
CDR3nt: TGTGCCAGCAGCCCCAACCAGGGGGGCACTAATGAAAAACTGTTTTTT

abundance: many
j_gene: TRBJ2-5
d_gene: -
v_gene: TRBV7-2
CDR3aa: CASSPNIQETQYF
CDR3nt: TGTGCCAGCAGCCCAAACATCCAAGAGACCCAGTACTTC

abundance: -
j_gene: TRBJ2-5
d_gene: TRBD2
v_gene: TRBV20-1
CDR3aa: CSARDPQRGGETQYF
CDR3nt: TGCAGTGCTAGAGATCCTCAGCGGGGGGGGGAGACCCAGTACTTC

abundance: many
j_gene: TRBJ2-1
d_gene: TRBD1
v_gene: TRBV12-3/TRBV12-4
CDR3aa: CASSLSGQAYNEQFF
CDR3nt: TGTGCCAGCAGTTTATCGGGACAGGCGTACAATGAGCAGTTCTTC

abundance: many
j_gene: TRBJ2-3
d_gene: -
v_gene: TRBV4-2
CDR3aa: CASSPASLDTQYF
CDR3nt: TGTGCCAGCAGCCCCGCATCGCTAGATACGCAGTATTTT

abundance: few
j_gene: TRBJ2-3
d_gene: -
v_gene: TRBV5-1
CDR3aa: CASSEWDSETDTQYF
CDR3nt: TGCGCCAGCAGCGAATGGGACTCAGAAACAGATACGCAGTATTTT

abundance: few
j_gene: TRBJ1-2
d_gene: -
v_gene: TRBV12-3/TRBV12-4
CDR3aa: CASRTNRASRRGYTF
CDR3nt: TGTGCCAGCAGAACGAACAGGGCCTCCAGGCGGGGCTACACCTTC

abundance: many
j_gene: TRBJ1-5
d_gene: -
v_gene: TRBV20-1
CDR3aa: CSARESGRRNQPQHF
CDR3nt: TGCAGTGCTAGAGAGTCGGGCAGGCGAAATCAGCCCCAGCATTTT

abundance: many
j_gene: TRBJ1-5
d_gene: -
v_gene: TRBV6-1
CDR3aa: CASSDFGTGIYQPQHF
CDR3nt: TGTGCCAGCAGTGATTTTGGTACAGGGATCTATCAGCCCCAGCATTTT

abundance: -
j_gene: TRBJ1-3
d_gene: -
v_gene: TRBV27
CDR3aa: CASMGTLGYTIYF
CDR3nt: TGTGCCAGCATGGGGACATTGGGGTACACCATATATTTT

abundance: -
j_gene: TRBJ2-7
d_gene: -
v_gene: TRBV20-1
CDR3aa: CSASDRGNEQYF
CDR3nt: TGCAGTGCTAGCGATCGAGGTAACGAGCAGTACTTC

abundance: few
j_gene: TRBJ1-2
d_gene: TRBD1
v_gene: TRBV29-1
CDR3aa: CSVGWGQGASGYTF
CDR3nt: TGCAGCGTTGGTTGGGGACAGGGGGCGTCTGGCTACACCTTC

abundance: -
j_gene: TRBJ1-4
d_gene: -
v_gene: TRBV3-1
CDR3aa: CASSQVTAEGKLFF
CDR3nt: TGTGCCAGCAGCCAAGTGACCGCCGAAGGAAAACTGTTTTTT

abundance: few
j_gene: TRBJ2-3
d_gene: TRBD2
v_gene: TRBV29-1
CDR3aa: CSVLLHLAGGTDTQYF
CDR3nt: TGCAGCGTTTTACTTCATTTAGCGGGGGGCACAGATACGCAGTATTTT

abundance: many
j_gene: TRBJ1-1
d_gene: -
v_gene: TRBV4-2
CDR3aa: CASSQAFTAGTEAFF
CDR3nt: TGTGCCAGCAGCCAAGCTTTCACAGCGGGGACTGAAGCTTTCTTT

abundance: -
j_gene: TRBJ2-5
d_gene: -
v_gene: TRBV5-4
CDR3aa: CASRGGPEETQYF
CDR3nt: TGTGCCAGCAGGGGGGGTCCTGAAGAGACCCAGTACTTC

abundance: few
j_gene: TRBJ2-1
d_gene: TRBD2
v_gene: TRBV3-1
CDR3aa: CASSRHRSGGLNSYNEQFF
CDR3nt: TGTGCCAGCAGCCGACACAGAAGCGGGGGCCTTAACTCCTACAATGAGCAGTTCTTC

abundance: few
j_gene: TRBJ1-3
d_gene: -
v_gene: TRBV29-1
CDR3aa: CSGSGAGNTIYF
CDR3nt: TGCAGCGGATCAGGGGCTGGAAACACCATATATTTT

abundance: many
j_gene: TRBJ1-6
d_gene: TRBD1
v_gene: TRBV20-1
CDR3aa: CSARGIEGARSPLHF
CDR3nt: TGCAGTGCTAGAGGCATCGAGGGGGCCAGATCACCCCTCCACTTT

abundance: -
j_gene: TRBJ1-1
d_gene: -
v_gene: TRBV6-2/TRBV6-3
CDR3aa: CATQRGLDTEAFF
CDR3nt: TGTGCCACCCAGAGGGGACTGGACACTGAAGCTTTCTTT

abundance: few
j_gene: TRBJ1-6
d_gene: TRBD1
v_gene: TRBV11-2
CDR3aa: CASSHRGQSYNSPLHF
CDR3nt: TGTGCCAGCAGCCACAGGGGACAGTCCTATAATTCACCCCTCCACTTT

abundance: -
j_gene: TRBJ2-7
d_gene: -
v_gene: TRBV7-2
CDR3aa: CASSLWGAGYEQYF
CDR3nt: TGTGCCAGCAGCTTATGGGGGGCAGGTTACGAGCAGTACTTC

abundance: many
j_gene: TRBJ1-1
d_gene: TRBD1
v_gene: TRBV6-6
CDR3aa: CASSYSNRGTEAFF
CDR3nt: TGTGCCAGCAGTTACTCAAACAGGGGAACTGAAGCTTTCTTT

abundance: -
j_gene: TRBJ2-7
d_gene: -
v_gene: TRBV5-5
CDR3aa: CASSKHPDGSYGQYF
CDR3nt: TGTGCCAGCAGCAAGCATCCAGACGGGTCCTACGGGCAGTACTTC

abundance: many
j_gene: TRBJ2-3
d_gene: -
v_gene: TRBV20-1
CDR3aa: CSAPGPRRRTDTQYF
CDR3nt: TGCAGTGCTCCCGGGCCCCGGAGGCGCACAGATACGCAGTATTTT

abundance: many
j_gene: TRBJ2-3
d_gene: -
v_gene: TRBV11-2
CDR3aa: CASSGGVYTDTQYF
CDR3nt: TGTGCCAGCAGCGGGGGAGTTTACACAGATACGCAGTATTTT

abundance: many
j_gene: TRBJ1-1
d_gene: TRBD1
v_gene: TRBV27
CDR3aa: CASTRTGDTEAFF
CDR3nt: TGTGCCAGCACCAGGACAGGGGACACTGAAGCTTTCTTT

abundance: many
j_gene: TRBJ1-6
d_gene: -
v_gene: TRBV6-1
CDR3aa: CASSYLRSSYNSPLHF
CDR3nt: TGTGCCAGCAGCTATTTAAGGAGCTCCTATAATTCACCCCTCCACTTT

abundance: many
j_gene: TRBJ1-6
d_gene: -
v_gene: TRBV6-1
CDR3aa: CASGRGTVFSPLHF
CDR3nt: TGTGCCAGCGGAAGGGGGACGGTATTTTCACCCCTCCACTTT

abundance: -
j_gene: TRBJ2-3
d_gene: TRBD1
v_gene: TRBV7-9
CDR3aa: CASGDYYLTGVGDTQYF
CDR3nt: TGTGCCAGCGGAGACTACTACTTGACAGGGGTAGGAGATACGCAGTATTTT

abundance: many
j_gene: TRBJ1-6
d_gene: TRBD1
v_gene: TRBV5-4
CDR3aa: CASSEDRFNSPLHF
CDR3nt: TGTGCCAGCAGCGAGGACAGGTTTAATTCACCCCTCCACTTT

abundance: many
j_gene: TRBJ2-5
d_gene: TRBD1
v_gene: TRBV6-1
CDR3aa: CASSSFDRGYQETQYF
CDR3nt: TGTGCCAGCAGTTCTTTCGACAGGGGGTACCAAGAGACCCAGTACTTC

abundance: few
j_gene: TRBJ2-2
d_gene: -
v_gene: TRBV6-4
CDR3aa: CASSATQANTGELFF
CDR3nt: TGTGCCAGCAGTGCAACCCAGGCGAACACCGGGGAGCTGTTTTTT

abundance: few
j_gene: TRBJ1-3
d_gene: -
v_gene: TRBV7-2
CDR3aa: CASSSASQSSGNTIYF
CDR3nt: TGTGCCAGCAGCTCAGCGTCGCAGTCCTCTGGAAACACCATATATTTT

abundance: many
j_gene: TRBJ2-4
d_gene: TRBD2
v_gene: TRBV20-1
CDR3aa: CSATDLAGTNIQYF
CDR3nt: TGCAGTGCTACCGACCTAGCGGGGACGAACATTCAGTACTTC

abundance: many
j_gene: TRBJ1-1
d_gene: -
v_gene: TRBV28
CDR3aa: CASTPGGWTEAFF
CDR3nt: TGTGCCAGCACACCCGGGGGGTGGACTGAAGCTTTCTTT